Sequencing of this T cell receptor beta chain was carried out in a study of response to subunit inactivated influenza vaccine. Findings of the study overall: The study's authors posited that every seasonal influenza vaccination enlists few new T cells.

The CDR3 is 14 residues long. CDR1 SGHTA and CDR2 FQGNSA come from the germline V gene. V dropped 5 bases and J dropped 3 bases, with 12 bases sitting between them. Using its own MiXCR run on the RT-PCR reads, TCRdb lists one record per CDR3 protein. The repertoire holds some 800,000 distinct CDR3 sequences, with 20% to 25% as singletons. Concerning this clonotype: Antigen unknown.

The specimen comprised PBMCs from blood, sampled roughly 5 days after vaccination. The receptor comes from a man aged 50 or older who received an inactivated influenza vaccine. The chain couples TRBV7-2 to TRBJ2-3; D remains unclear. The CDR3 region is CASSPVSLTDTQYF. For the CDR3, the DNA is TGTGCCAGCAGCCCAGTCTCTCTTACAGATACGCAGTATTTT.